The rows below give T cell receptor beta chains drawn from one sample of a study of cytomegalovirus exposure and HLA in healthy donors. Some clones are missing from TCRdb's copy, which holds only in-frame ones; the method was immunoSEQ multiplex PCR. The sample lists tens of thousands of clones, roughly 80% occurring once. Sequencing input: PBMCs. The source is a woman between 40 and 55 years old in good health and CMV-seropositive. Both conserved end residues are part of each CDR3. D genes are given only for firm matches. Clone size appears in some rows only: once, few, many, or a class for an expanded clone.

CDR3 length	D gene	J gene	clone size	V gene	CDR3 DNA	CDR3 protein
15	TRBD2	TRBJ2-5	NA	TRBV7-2	TGTGCCAGCAGCGGACTAGCGGGGGGGCCATGGGAGCAGTACTTC	CASSGLAGGPWEQYF
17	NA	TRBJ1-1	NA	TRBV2	TGTGCCAGCAGTGAAGCGCTCCCGGCGGGGGGCGAGACTGAAGCTTTCTTT	CASSEALPAGGETEAFF
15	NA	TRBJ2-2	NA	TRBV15	TGTGCCACCAGCAGAGAATGGGCCAGCACCGGGGAGCTGTTTTTT	CATSREWASTGELFF
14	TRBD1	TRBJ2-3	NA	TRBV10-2	TGCGCCAGCAAACCAGGGGGCGCGGGGGATACGCAGTATTTT	CASKPGGAGDTQYF
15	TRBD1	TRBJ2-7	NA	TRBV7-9	TGTGCCAGCAGCTTAGGGCAGGGGGCGGCCTACGAGCAGTACTTC	CASSLGQGAAYEQYF
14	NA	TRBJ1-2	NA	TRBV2	TGTGCCAGCAGTGAGGGGCGGTATAACTATGGCTACACCTTC	CASSEGRYNYGYTF
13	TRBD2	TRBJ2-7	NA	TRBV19	TGTGCCAGTAGTATAGGGGAGGGCTACGAGCAGTACTTC	CASSIGEGYEQYF
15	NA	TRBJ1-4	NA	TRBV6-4	TGTGCCAGCAGGGGGAACAGGGATGGTAATGAAAAACTGTTTTTT	CASRGNRDGNEKLFF
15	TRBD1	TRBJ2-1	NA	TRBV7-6	TGTGCCAGCAGTCGACGGGGGACAGGGGGAAATGAGCAGTTCTTC	CASSRRGTGGNEQFF
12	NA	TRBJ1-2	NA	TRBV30	TGTGCCTGGAGTGTTAATTTCGGGGGGGTCACCTTC	CAWSVNFGGVTF
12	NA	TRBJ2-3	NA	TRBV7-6	TGTGCCAGCAGCTACCCCGGTGATACGCAGTATTTT	CASSYPGDTQYF
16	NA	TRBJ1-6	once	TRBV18	TGTGCCAGCTCAGCCGGCAGGGGTTCCTATAATTCACCCCTCCACTTT	CASSAGRGSYNSPLHF
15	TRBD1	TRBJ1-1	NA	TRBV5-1	TGCGCCAGCAGCACAACCGGGACAGGAAACACTGAAGCTTTCTTT	CASSTTGTGNTEAFF
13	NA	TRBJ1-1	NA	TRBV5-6	TGTGCCAGCCGACGACAGCCGAACACTGAAGCTTTCTTT	CASRRQPNTEAFF
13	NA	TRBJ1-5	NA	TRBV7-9	TGTGCCAGCAGCTGGGGGGGCGGTCAGCCCCAGCATTTT	CASSWGGGQPQHF
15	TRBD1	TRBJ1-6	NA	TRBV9	TGTGCCAGCAGCCGAGGGACAGGGGATGATTCACCCCTCCACTTT	CASSRGTGDDSPLHF
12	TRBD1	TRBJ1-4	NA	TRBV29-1	TGCAGCGTACGGACAGGGGGTGAAAAACTGTTTTTT	CSVRTGGEKLFF
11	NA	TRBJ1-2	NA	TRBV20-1	TGCAGTGCTACCGAATCGGGTGGCTACACCTTC	CSATESGGYTF
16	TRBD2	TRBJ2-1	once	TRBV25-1	TGTGCCAGCAGTGAATACGGGACTAGCGGGTCGGGTGAGCAGTTCTTC	CASSEYGTSGSGEQFF
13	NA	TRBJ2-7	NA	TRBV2	TGTGCCAGCAGTGGCCTGAGAGGGAACGAGCAGTACTTC	CASSGLRGNEQYF
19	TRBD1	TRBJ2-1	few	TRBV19	TGTGCCAGTAGTATTTCGGGACAGGGAAACCTAGCGGCCAACAATGAGCAGTTCTTC	CASSISGQGNLAANNEQFF
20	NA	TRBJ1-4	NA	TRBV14	TGTGCCAGCAGCCAAGGGAGCCGGACCGACGGGGTTGCAACTAATGAAAAACTGTTTTTT	CASSQGSRTDGVATNEKLFF
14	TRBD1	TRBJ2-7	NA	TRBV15	TGTGCCACCAGCAAGACAGGGGGATCCTACGAGCAGTACTTC	CATSKTGGSYEQYF
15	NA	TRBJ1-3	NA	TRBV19	TGTGCCAGTAGTATGAAGGGGCGGTCTGGAAACACCATATATTTT	CASSMKGRSGNTIYF
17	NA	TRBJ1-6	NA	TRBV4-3	TGCGCCACCCTTCCTTTTGGGGGGGCGCGAGGGGATTCACCCCTCCACTTT	CATLPFGGARGDSPLHF
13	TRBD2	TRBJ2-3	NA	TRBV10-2	TGCGCCACGAAGCTAGCGGGGCAAGATACGCAGTATTTT	CATKLAGQDTQYF
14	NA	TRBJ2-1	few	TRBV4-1	TGCGCCAGCAGCCAAAGGGGCGTGAACAATGAGCAGTTCTTC	CASSQRGVNNEQFF
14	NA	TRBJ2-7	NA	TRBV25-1	TGTGCCAGCAGTGGGACAGATCTGGCCAACGAGCAGTACTTC	CASSGTDLANEQYF
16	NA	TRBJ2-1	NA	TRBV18	TGTGCCAGCTCACCACCGGGGCGACTGGCTGGTAATGAGCAGTTCTTC	CASSPPGRLAGNEQFF
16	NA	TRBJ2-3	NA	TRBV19	TGTGCCAGTAGTCCTTGGCCTAGCGTAAGCACAGATACGCAGTATTTT	CASSPWPSVSTDTQYF
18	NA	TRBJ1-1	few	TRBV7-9	TGTGCCAGCAGCTTATCATCTTGGTCAGGGGAGATGGGCACTGAAGCTTTCTTT	CASSLSSWSGEMGTEAFF
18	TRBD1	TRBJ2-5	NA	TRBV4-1	TGCGCCAGCAGCCAAGATGGGGCGACAGGGGCTTTCCAAGAGACCCAGTACTTC	CASSQDGATGAFQETQYF
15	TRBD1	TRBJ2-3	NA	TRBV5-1	TGCGCCAGCAGCTTGGCAGGACAGGGGAGGAATACGCAGTATTTT	CASSLAGQGRNTQYF
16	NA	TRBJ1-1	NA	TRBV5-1	TGCGCCAGCAGCAGGCCCGGGACACCTATCAACACTGAAGCTTTCTTT	CASSRPGTPINTEAFF
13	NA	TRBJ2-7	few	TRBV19	TGTGCCAGTAGTATAGGAGTTACCTACGAGCAGTACTTC	CASSIGVTYEQYF
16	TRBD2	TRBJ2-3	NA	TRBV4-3	TGCGCCAGCAGCCCGGGACGGGGGGGTAGCACAGATACGCAGTATTTT	CASSPGRGGSTDTQYF
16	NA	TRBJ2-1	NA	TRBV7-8	TGTGCCAGCAGTTCCTTCGGGGACTCAGATTTAGGTGAGCAGTTCTTC	CASSSFGDSDLGEQFF
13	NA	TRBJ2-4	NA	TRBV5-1	TGCGCCAGCAGCCCGCCGGCAGGGGACATTCAGTACTTC	CASSPPAGDIQYF
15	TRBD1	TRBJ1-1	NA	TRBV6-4	TGTGCCAGCAGTGAGTCGGGACAGGGGAACACTGAAGCTTTCTTT	CASSESGQGNTEAFF
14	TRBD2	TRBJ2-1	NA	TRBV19	TGTGCTAGTGGGGCTAGCGGCTCCTACAATGAGCAGTTCTTC	CASGASGSYNEQFF
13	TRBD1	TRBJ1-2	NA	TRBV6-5	TGTGCCAGCAGTAGTCCCGGGACAGGGGGATACACCTTC	CASSSPGTGGYTF
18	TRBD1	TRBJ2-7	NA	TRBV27	TGTGCCAGCAGTTCAGCAAACACCGGACAGGGCCGGAGGGACGAGCAGTACTTC	CASSSANTGQGRRDEQYF
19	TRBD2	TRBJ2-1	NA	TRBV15	TGTGCCACCGTTAACCGGGGTACCAGGGGACTAGCGGACTACAATGAGCAGTTCTTC	CATVNRGTRGLADYNEQFF
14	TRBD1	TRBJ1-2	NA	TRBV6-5	TGTGCCAGCAGTTACTCCGGACAGGGCGGCGGCTACACCTTC	CASSYSGQGGGYTF
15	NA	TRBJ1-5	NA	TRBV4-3	TGCGCCAGCAGCCAAGTTTTACAAAGCAATCAGCCCCAGCATTTT	CASSQVLQSNQPQHF
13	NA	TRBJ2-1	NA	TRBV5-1	TGCGCCAGCAGCGTGGGAGCCTCGGAGGAGCAGTTCTTC	CASSVGASEEQFF
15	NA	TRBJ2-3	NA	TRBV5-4	TGTGCCAGCAGCTTGGGGACTGCGGGGTTAGATACGCAGTATTTT	CASSLGTAGLDTQYF
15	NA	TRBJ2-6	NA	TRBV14	TGTGCCAGCAGCCAAGGTGCGGCTGGGGCCAACGTCCTGACTTTC	CASSQGAAGANVLTF
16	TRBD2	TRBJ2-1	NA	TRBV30	TGTGCCTGGAGCCCGATGGGGCCTAGCGGGGGCAATGAGCAGTTCTTC	CAWSPMGPSGGNEQFF
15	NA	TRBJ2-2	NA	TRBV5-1	TGCGCCAGCAGCTTCATAGCCGGAGGGACCGGGGAGCTGTTTTTT	CASSFIAGGTGELFF
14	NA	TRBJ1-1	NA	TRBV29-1	TGCAGCGTTACTATACGTCGGACAGCCCCAGAAGCTTTCTTT	CSVTIRRTAPEAFF
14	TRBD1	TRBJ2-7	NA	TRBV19	TGTGCCAGTAGCATCACAGGGGTCGGCTACGAGCAGTACTTC	CASSITGVGYEQYF
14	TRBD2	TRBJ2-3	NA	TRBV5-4	TGTGCAACCGCCGGGACTAGCTCATCAGATACGCAGTATTTT	CATAGTSSSDTQYF
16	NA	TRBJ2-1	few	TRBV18	TGTGCCAGCTCACCGCCACAGATGAGCTCCTACAATGAGCAGTTCTTC	CASSPPQMSSYNEQFF
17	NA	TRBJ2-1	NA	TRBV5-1	TGCGCCAGCAGCTTGGCCGGTAGAGGGCTGGGTTACAATGAGCAGTTCTTC	CASSLAGRGLGYNEQFF
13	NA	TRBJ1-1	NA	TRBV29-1	TGCAGCGTGCACAGGGAAAGGAACACTGAAGCTTTCTTT	CSVHRERNTEAFF
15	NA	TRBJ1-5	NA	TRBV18	TGTGCCAGCTCACGTGACAGTTTCAGAAATCAGCCCCAGCATTTT	CASSRDSFRNQPQHF
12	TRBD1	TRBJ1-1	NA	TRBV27	TGTGCCAGCTTCCCTGGGACAGGTGAAGCTTTCTTT	CASFPGTGEAFF
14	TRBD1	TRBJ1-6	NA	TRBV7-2	TGTGCCAGCAGCTTAACAGGGGCCAATTCACCCCTCCACTTT	CASSLTGANSPLHF
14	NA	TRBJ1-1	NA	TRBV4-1	TGCGCCAGCAGCCTATTACTGCAGAACACTGAAGCTTTCTTT	CASSLLLQNTEAFF